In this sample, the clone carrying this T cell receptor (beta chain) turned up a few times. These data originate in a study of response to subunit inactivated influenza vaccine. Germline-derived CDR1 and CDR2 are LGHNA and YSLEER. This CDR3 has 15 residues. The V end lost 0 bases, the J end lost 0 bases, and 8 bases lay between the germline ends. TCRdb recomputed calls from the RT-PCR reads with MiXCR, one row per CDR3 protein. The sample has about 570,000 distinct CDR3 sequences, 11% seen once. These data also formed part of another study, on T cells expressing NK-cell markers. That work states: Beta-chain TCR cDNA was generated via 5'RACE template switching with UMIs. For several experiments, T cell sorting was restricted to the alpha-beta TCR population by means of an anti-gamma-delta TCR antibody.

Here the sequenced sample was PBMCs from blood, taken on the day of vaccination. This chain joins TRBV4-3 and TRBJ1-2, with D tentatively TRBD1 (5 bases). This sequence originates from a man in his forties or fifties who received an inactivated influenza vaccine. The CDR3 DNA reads TGCGCCAGCAGCCAAGACAGGGCCTCTAACTATGGCTACACCTTC. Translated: CASSQDRASNYGYTF.